A selection of T cell receptor beta chains follows, all from one sample in a study of glioma-infiltrating T cells after dendritic cell vaccination. The assay was immunoSEQ multiplex PCR, and TCRdb's table has in-frame clones only and misses some. The sample consists of some 87,000 clones, about 84% of them appearing once. The sequencing used blood, collected before dendritic cell vaccination. These receptors all come from a human donor with glioblastoma. Both conserved end residues are part of each CDR3. The order of the fields is CDR3 protein, CDR3 DNA, clone size, V gene, J gene, D gene. D genes are given only for firm matches. Size is omitted from some rows. Given values are once, few, many or a class for expanded clones.

CASSPLAGGGDTQYF	TGTGCCAGCAGCCCCCTAGCGGGAGGGGGGGATACGCAGTATTTT	.	TRBV13	TRBJ2-3	TRBD2
CASTAGAGAAYEQYF	TGTGCCAGCACAGCCGGAGCGGGAGCGGCCTACGAGCAGTACTTC	.	TRBV28	TRBJ2-7	TRBD2
CASSPWQQQADTDTQYF	TGTGCCAGCTCACCGTGGCAGCAGCAGGCCGACACAGATACGCAGTATTTT	.	TRBV18	TRBJ2-3	.
CASSRGGGRISGYTF	TGTGCCAGCAGTCGAGGGGGGGGGCGCATCTCTGGCTACACCTTC	.	TRBV25-1	TRBJ1-2	.
CATSRARGLNTEAFF	TGTGCCACCAGCCGGGCCAGGGGGTTGAACACTGAAGCTTTCTTT	.	TRBV15	TRBJ1-1	TRBD1
CASSRTDYYGYTF	TGTGCCAGCAGCCGAACAGATTACTATGGCTACACCTTC	.	TRBV7-9	TRBJ1-2	.
CASSLLTGSYEQYF	TGTGCCAGCAGTTTATTAACGGGGTCCTACGAGCAGTACTTC	.	TRBV28	TRBJ2-7	.
CASSSRDRELNQPQHF	TGTGCCAGCAGCTCTAGGGACAGGGAACTCAATCAGCCCCAGCATTTT	once	TRBV5-6	TRBJ1-5	TRBD1
CASSPRATSGTSNEQFF	TGCGCCAGCAGCCCCCGGGCCACTAGCGGGACGAGCAATGAGCAGTTCTTC	.	TRBV4-3	TRBJ2-1	TRBD2
CASSLGDRMNTEAFF	TGCGCCAGCAGCTTGGGGGACAGGATGAACACTGAAGCTTTCTTT	.	TRBV5-1	TRBJ1-1	TRBD1
CASSLDGGADYQETQYF	TGTGCCAGCAGCTTAGACGGGGGGGCCGACTACCAAGAGACCCAGTACTTC	.	TRBV11-2	TRBJ2-5	TRBD2
CASSHGRGGDTEAFF	TGTGCCAGCAGCCACGGGCGGGGGGGGGACACTGAAGCTTTCTTT	.	TRBV7-9	TRBJ1-1	.
CASSLASAISETQYF	TGTGCCAGCAGCTTAGCTAGCGCGATTTCGGAGACCCAGTACTTC	once	TRBV7-9	TRBJ2-5	.
CASSVSSGPYEQYF	TGTGCCAGCAGTGTCTCTAGCGGGCCCTACGAGCAGTACTTC	few	TRBV2	TRBJ2-7	TRBD2
CASSYSRVAAYNEQFF	TGTGCCAGCAGTTACTCGAGGGTAGCGGCATACAATGAGCAGTTCTTC	once	TRBV6-5	TRBJ2-1	.
CASSLLAGTDTQYF	TGTGCCAGCAGCTTACTAGCGGGCACAGATACGCAGTATTTT	.	TRBV11-3	TRBJ2-3	TRBD2
CASSLEGRSYNEQFF	TGCGCCAGCAGCTTGGAGGGGCGTTCCTACAATGAGCAGTTCTTC	.	TRBV5-1	TRBJ2-1	.
CASSQGGGALGNQPQHF	TGCGCCAGCAGCCAAGGCGGAGGGGCGTTGGGCAATCAGCCCCAGCATTTT	.	TRBV4-1	TRBJ1-5	.
CASSPKPTGGVTEAFF	TGTGCCAGCAGCCCCAAACCGACAGGGGGGGTCACTGAAGCTTTCTTT	.	TRBV7-3	TRBJ1-1	TRBD1
CASTSPHSPLHF	TGTGCCAGCACCTCCCCCCATTCACCCCTCCACTTT	.	TRBV27	TRBJ1-6	.
CATSRDAGTYEQYF	TGTGCCACCAGCAGAGATGCAGGGACCTACGAGCAGTACTTC	.	TRBV15	TRBJ2-7	.
CASSPLGGTYEQYF	TGTGCCAGCTCACCTTTAGGGGGCACCTACGAGCAGTACTTC	.	TRBV18	TRBJ2-7	TRBD1
CASSQGARENPYEQYF	TGCGCCAGCAGCCAAGGGGCACGGGAAAACCCCTACGAGCAGTACTTC	.	TRBV4-1	TRBJ2-7	.
CASGPSGLAGGIVGNEQFF	TGTGCCAGCGGCCCCTCGGGACTAGCGGGAGGGATAGTAGGGAATGAGCAGTTCTTC	.	TRBV9	TRBJ2-1	TRBD2
CASSPPGTDGYTF	TGTGCCAGCAGTCCGCCGGGAACAGACGGCTACACCTTC	.	TRBV6-5	TRBJ1-2	.
CASSAFRGGSHQPQHF	TGTGCCAGTAGTGCCTTCAGGGGAGGGTCGCATCAGCCCCAGCATTTT	once	TRBV19	TRBJ1-5	.
CAWEAVARDTQYF	TGTGCCTGGGAGGCCGTAGCACGGGATACGCAGTATTTT	once	TRBV30	TRBJ2-3	.
CASSYDGNYGYTF	TGTGCCAGCAGTTATGATGGCAACTATGGCTACACCTTC	few	TRBV27	TRBJ1-2	.
CASNRGKDSPLHF	TGTGCCAGCAACAGGGGTAAAGATTCACCCCTCCACTTT	.	TRBV6-5	TRBJ1-6	TRBD1
CASSPQGKGGYTF	TGTGCCAGCAGTCCACAGGGGAAGGGGGGCTACACCTTC	.	TRBV6-6	TRBJ1-2	TRBD1
CASSHIQANTEAFF	TGCGCCAGCAGCCATATACAGGCGAACACTGAAGCTTTCTTT	.	TRBV4-3	TRBJ1-1	.
CAISAGITNYGYTF	TGTGCCATCAGTGCGGGGATTACTAACTATGGCTACACCTTC	once	TRBV10-3	TRBJ1-2	.
CASSEPFRREGQYF	TGTGCCAGCAGTGAACCCTTCAGGCGGGAGGGGCAGTACTTC	.	TRBV2	TRBJ2-5	TRBD2
CASASGLAKLHF	TGTGCCAGCGCATCCGGCCTAGCCAAGCTTCACTTC	.	TRBV28	TRBJ2-7	.
CASSENREIHQPQHF	TGTGCCAGCAGTGAAAATCGGGAGATTCATCAGCCCCAGCATTTT	.	TRBV2	TRBJ1-5	.
CASSGLIGGSTEAFF	TGTGCCAGCAGTGGTCTGATCGGGGGATCGACTGAAGCTTTCTTT	.	TRBV6-1	TRBJ1-1	.
CASSTGHGQETQYF	TGCGCCAGCAGCACCGGACACGGACAAGAGACCCAGTACTTC	few	TRBV5-1	TRBJ2-5	.
CASSRGSRGLPYEQYF	TGCGCCAGCAGCCGAGGAAGTAGGGGACTACCCTACGAGCAGTACTTC	.	TRBV4-1	TRBJ2-7	TRBD2
CSVVADLYEQYF	TGCAGCGTTGTGGCGGACTTATACGAGCAGTACTTC	.	TRBV29-1	TRBJ2-7	.
CAWSVLSGGSMGFF	TGTGCCTGGAGTGTACTTAGCGGAGGCTCCATGGGGTTCTTC	.	TRBV30	TRBJ2-1	.
CASSLARGDTGELFF	TGTGCCAGCAGCTTGGCCAGGGGGGACACCGGGGAGCTGTTTTTT	.	TRBV7-9	TRBJ2-2	.
CASSYSMAGELFF	TGTGCCAGCAGCTATAGTATGGCCGGGGAGCTGTTTTTT	.	TRBV7-9	TRBJ2-2	.
CASRQLGVEQYF	TGTGCCAGCAGGCAATTAGGGGTCGAGCAGTACTTC	.	TRBV28	TRBJ2-7	.
CASSLVAGLGEQYF	TGTGCCAGCAGCTTAGTGGCAGGGTTGGGAGAGCAGTACTTC	.	TRBV11-2	TRBJ2-7	.
CASSIAGGYYEQYF	TGTGCCAGTTCCATAGCGGGAGGCTACTACGAGCAGTACTTC	.	TRBV19	TRBJ2-7	TRBD2